Listed below are T cell receptor beta chains from one sample, sequenced in a study of T-cell memory formation after mild COVID-19. MiXCR was run by TCRdb on the 5' RACE reads, yielding one entry per CDR3 protein. The sample lists approximately 400,000 distinct CDR3 sequences; about 20% were seen once. The sample consisted of PBMCs or a T cell subset sorted from them (not recorded which). Every receptor here comes from a man aged 18 to 30 who had mild COVID-19 (a few samples of this study predate the infection). Cell type and time point are not known. Each CDR3 is given with its conserved first and last residue. Fields, in order: D gene, CDR3 length, V gene, J gene, clone size, CDR3 DNA, CDR3 protein. A D gene is named only where the DNA matches it firmly. Clone size, where shown, is once, few, many, or a class for clones that have expanded.

d_call: NA
cdr3_length: 14
v_call: TRBV5-1
j_call: TRBJ2-1
clone_size: NA
cdr3_nt: TGCGCCAGCAGCTTGCCGGTATATAGCCGTGAGCAGTTCTTC
cdr3_aa: CASSLPVYSREQFF

d_call: TRBD2
cdr3_length: 16
v_call: TRBV4-1
j_call: TRBJ2-3
clone_size: few
cdr3_nt: TGCGCCAGCAGCAACACCGGGACTAGCTTCAAAGATACGCAGTATTTT
cdr3_aa: CASSNTGTSFKDTQYF

d_call: TRBD1
cdr3_length: 18
v_call: TRBV20-1
j_call: TRBJ2-2
clone_size: NA
cdr3_nt: TGCAGTGCTAGAGATTTTCTGGGACAGGGGGCGAACACCGGGGAGCTGTTTTTT
cdr3_aa: CSARDFLGQGANTGELFF

d_call: NA
cdr3_length: 14
v_call: TRBV6-5
j_call: TRBJ2-5
clone_size: NA
cdr3_nt: TGTGCCAGCAGTCCCCGTAGGGGTCGGGAGACCCAGTACTTC
cdr3_aa: CASSPRRGRETQYF

d_call: NA
cdr3_length: 13
v_call: TRBV12-3/TRBV12-4
j_call: TRBJ2-3
clone_size: few
cdr3_nt: TGTGCCAGCAGTTTCACCGGGGGTGATACGCAGTATTTT
cdr3_aa: CASSFTGGDTQYF

d_call: TRBD1
cdr3_length: 14
v_call: TRBV12-3/TRBV12-4
j_call: TRBJ1-2
clone_size: few
cdr3_nt: TGTGCCAGCAGTTCGGGGACAGGGCCGGGAGGCTACACCTTC
cdr3_aa: CASSSGTGPGGYTF

d_call: TRBD2
cdr3_length: 17
v_call: TRBV4-3
j_call: TRBJ2-3
clone_size: NA
cdr3_nt: TGCGCCAGCAGCCCCCCCCTAGCTGCGGGGGGGCGACAGGCGCAGTATTTT
cdr3_aa: CASSPPLAAGGRQAQYF

d_call: NA
cdr3_length: 13
v_call: TRBV6-5
j_call: TRBJ2-3
clone_size: few
cdr3_nt: TGTGCCAGCAGACCGGGACCCACAGATACGCAGTATTTT
cdr3_aa: CASRPGPTDTQYF

d_call: NA
cdr3_length: 13
v_call: TRBV7-9
j_call: TRBJ1-4
clone_size: NA
cdr3_nt: TGTGCCAGCAGTCCGGCGAGGCGTGAAAAACTGTTTTTT
cdr3_aa: CASSPARREKLFF

d_call: NA
cdr3_length: 15
v_call: TRBV18
j_call: TRBJ1-2
clone_size: NA
cdr3_nt: TGTGCCAGCTCACCGTCACTCGAGGGGTACTATGGCTACACCTTC
cdr3_aa: CASSPSLEGYYGYTF

d_call: NA
cdr3_length: 14
v_call: TRBV9
j_call: TRBJ2-3
clone_size: NA
cdr3_nt: TGTGCCAGCAGCGTAGTCATGGGGTGGGGTACGCAGTATTTT
cdr3_aa: CASSVVMGWGTQYF

d_call: NA
cdr3_length: 17
v_call: TRBV7-8
j_call: TRBJ2-3
clone_size: NA
cdr3_nt: TGTGCCAGCAGTTACAATTCGGGGGGCGGGCGCACAGATACGCAGTATTTT
cdr3_aa: CASSYNSGGGRTDTQYF

d_call: NA
cdr3_length: 12
v_call: TRBV6-6
j_call: TRBJ2-1
clone_size: NA
cdr3_nt: TGTGCCAGCAGGGCCGACCGGGCCGAGCAGTTCTTC
cdr3_aa: CASRADRAEQFF

d_call: NA
cdr3_length: 15
v_call: TRBV2
j_call: TRBJ1-6
clone_size: few
cdr3_nt: TGTGCCAGCTCTACCCGGACTTTATATAATTCACCCCTCCACTTT
cdr3_aa: CASSTRTLYNSPLHF

d_call: TRBD1
cdr3_length: 14
v_call: TRBV29-1
j_call: TRBJ1-5
clone_size: NA
cdr3_nt: TGCAGCGTGGGGACAGATAATAGCAATCAGCCCCAGCATTTT
cdr3_aa: CSVGTDNSNQPQHF

d_call: NA
cdr3_length: 14
v_call: TRBV2
j_call: TRBJ2-3
clone_size: many
cdr3_nt: TGTGCCAGCAGTACCGGGACTAGCACAGATACGCAGTATTTT
cdr3_aa: CASSTGTSTDTQYF

d_call: NA
cdr3_length: 15
v_call: TRBV27
j_call: TRBJ1-2
clone_size: NA
cdr3_nt: TGTGCCAGCAGTTTATCCATAGCAGGGACGTATGGCTACACCTTC
cdr3_aa: CASSLSIAGTYGYTF

d_call: TRBD1
cdr3_length: 14
v_call: TRBV20-1
j_call: TRBJ2-1
clone_size: many
cdr3_nt: TGCAGTGCTAGAGACCCGACAGGGGCGAGGGAGCAGTTCTTC
cdr3_aa: CSARDPTGAREQFF

d_call: NA
cdr3_length: 13
v_call: TRBV7-2
j_call: TRBJ2-1
clone_size: few
cdr3_nt: TGTGCCAGCAACCGGGTAACCTACAATGAGCAGTTCTTC
cdr3_aa: CASNRVTYNEQFF

d_call: NA
cdr3_length: 15
v_call: TRBV5-1
j_call: TRBJ2-2
clone_size: NA
cdr3_nt: TGCGCCAGCAGCTGGGGCCTGGATGGCACCGGGGAGCTGTTTTTT
cdr3_aa: CASSWGLDGTGELFF

d_call: NA
cdr3_length: 15
v_call: TRBV5-1
j_call: TRBJ1-1
clone_size: once
cdr3_nt: TGCGCCAGCAGCTTGGATATGGCGGCTAACACTGAAGCTTTCTTT
cdr3_aa: CASSLDMAANTEAFF

d_call: NA
cdr3_length: 15
v_call: TRBV7-2
j_call: TRBJ1-3
clone_size: few
cdr3_nt: TGTGCCAGCAGCTTACAGGTTCGCTCTGGAAACACCATATATTTT
cdr3_aa: CASSLQVRSGNTIYF

d_call: NA
cdr3_length: 15
v_call: TRBV7-2
j_call: TRBJ1-6
clone_size: many
cdr3_nt: TGTGCCAGCAGCTTAGCGCCAGGCAGCTACTCACCCCTCCACTTT
cdr3_aa: CASSLAPGSYSPLHF

d_call: NA
cdr3_length: 13
v_call: TRBV20-1
j_call: TRBJ1-2
clone_size: few
cdr3_nt: TGCAGTGCTAGTAACGGACAGCGTTGGGGCTACACCTTC
cdr3_aa: CSASNGQRWGYTF

d_call: TRBD1
cdr3_length: 15
v_call: TRBV5-1
j_call: TRBJ2-3
clone_size: NA
cdr3_nt: TGCGCCAGCAGCTTGGAGACAGGGGGCGAGGGAACGCAGTATTTT
cdr3_aa: CASSLETGGEGTQYF

d_call: NA
cdr3_length: 14
v_call: TRBV5-1
j_call: TRBJ2-5
clone_size: few
cdr3_nt: TGCGCCAGCAGCTATGGCCTACCTGGGGAGACCCAGTACTTC
cdr3_aa: CASSYGLPGETQYF

d_call: NA
cdr3_length: 15
v_call: TRBV7-9
j_call: TRBJ2-5
clone_size: NA
cdr3_nt: TGTGCCAGCAGCCATAGCGGAGGGTTCCAAGAGACCCAGTACTTC
cdr3_aa: CASSHSGGFQETQYF

d_call: TRBD1
cdr3_length: 14
v_call: TRBV4-3
j_call: TRBJ2-5
clone_size: NA
cdr3_nt: TGCGCCAGCAGCCAAGAGGACAGGGGCGAGACCCAGTACTTC
cdr3_aa: CASSQEDRGETQYF

d_call: NA
cdr3_length: 15
v_call: TRBV4-3
j_call: TRBJ2-3
clone_size: NA
cdr3_nt: TGCGCCAGCAGCCAAGAGAATCCAGGCGAAGATACGCAGTATTTT
cdr3_aa: CASSQENPGEDTQYF

d_call: NA
cdr3_length: 14
v_call: TRBV12-3/TRBV12-4
j_call: TRBJ2-3
clone_size: NA
cdr3_nt: TGTGCCAGCAGTTTTGGGGGGTGGACAGATACGCAGTATTTT
cdr3_aa: CASSFGGWTDTQYF

d_call: NA
cdr3_length: 14
v_call: TRBV6-5
j_call: TRBJ2-5
clone_size: NA
cdr3_nt: TGTGCCAGCAGTTCGACTCAGGGCGGAGAGACCCAGTACTTC
cdr3_aa: CASSSTQGGETQYF

d_call: NA
cdr3_length: 12
v_call: TRBV2
j_call: TRBJ1-2
clone_size: NA
cdr3_nt: TGTGCCAGCAGTGAGCGACAGACGCGCTACACCTTC
cdr3_aa: CASSERQTRYTF

d_call: NA
cdr3_length: 15
v_call: TRBV15
j_call: TRBJ2-5
clone_size: NA
cdr3_nt: TGTGCCACCAGCAGGATGATCCGTGATGGGGAGACCCAGTACTTC
cdr3_aa: CATSRMIRDGETQYF

d_call: NA
cdr3_length: 16
v_call: TRBV6-5
j_call: TRBJ1-5
clone_size: NA
cdr3_nt: TGTGCCAGCAGTCGGGGGGCGAGGTCTAGCAATCAGCCCCAGCATTTT
cdr3_aa: CASSRGARSSNQPQHF

d_call: NA
cdr3_length: 15
v_call: TRBV6-2/TRBV6-3
j_call: TRBJ2-5
clone_size: few
cdr3_nt: TGTGCCAGCAGTTACAGCGGAGTATCTGAAGAGACCCAGTACTTC
cdr3_aa: CASSYSGVSEETQYF

d_call: TRBD2
cdr3_length: 19
v_call: TRBV12-3/TRBV12-4
j_call: TRBJ2-5
clone_size: NA
cdr3_nt: TGTGCCAGCAGTTCCCCCCCGACGGCGGGGGGCCCTCTAGAAGAGACCCAGTACTTC
cdr3_aa: CASSSPPTAGGPLEETQYF

d_call: NA
cdr3_length: 14
v_call: TRBV5-4
j_call: TRBJ2-5
clone_size: NA
cdr3_nt: TGTGCCAGCAGCCCAGCTCCGTACCAAGAGACCCAGTACTTC
cdr3_aa: CASSPAPYQETQYF

d_call: NA
cdr3_length: 14
v_call: TRBV15
j_call: TRBJ2-7
clone_size: NA
cdr3_nt: TGTGCCACCAGCAGAGATCAGGGGGGGTACGAGCAGTACTTC
cdr3_aa: CATSRDQGGYEQYF

d_call: NA
cdr3_length: 14
v_call: TRBV7-3
j_call: TRBJ2-1
clone_size: few
cdr3_nt: TGTGCCAGCAGCTTAAACCCAGAGAACAATGAGCAGTTCTTC
cdr3_aa: CASSLNPENNEQFF

d_call: TRBD1
cdr3_length: 14
v_call: TRBV27
j_call: TRBJ1-2
clone_size: NA
cdr3_nt: TGTGCCAGCAGTCCCAGGGGGGCGGGCTATGGCTACACCTTC
cdr3_aa: CASSPRGAGYGYTF